This TCR beta chain was sequenced for a study of T cell responses to AZD1222 COVID-19 vaccine. The CDR3 is 12 amino acids. V lost 5 bases and J 7 bases, leaving 6 bases between the germline ends. The germline V gene encodes CDR1 SGHTA and CDR2 FQGNSA. Method: immunoSEQ multiplex PCR; TCRdb's copy keeps in-frame clones and lacks some. In the table there are roughly 78,000 clones, 82% of which are singletons. The specimen was peripheral blood, collected on day 0 of AZD1222 vaccination. This receptor was identified in an adult in good health. The V gene is TRBV7-2, the J gene TRBJ1-6; D gene unclear. CDR3 bases: TGTGCCAGCAGCCCGAGCAATTCACCCCTCCACTTT. This encodes CASSPSNSPLHF.